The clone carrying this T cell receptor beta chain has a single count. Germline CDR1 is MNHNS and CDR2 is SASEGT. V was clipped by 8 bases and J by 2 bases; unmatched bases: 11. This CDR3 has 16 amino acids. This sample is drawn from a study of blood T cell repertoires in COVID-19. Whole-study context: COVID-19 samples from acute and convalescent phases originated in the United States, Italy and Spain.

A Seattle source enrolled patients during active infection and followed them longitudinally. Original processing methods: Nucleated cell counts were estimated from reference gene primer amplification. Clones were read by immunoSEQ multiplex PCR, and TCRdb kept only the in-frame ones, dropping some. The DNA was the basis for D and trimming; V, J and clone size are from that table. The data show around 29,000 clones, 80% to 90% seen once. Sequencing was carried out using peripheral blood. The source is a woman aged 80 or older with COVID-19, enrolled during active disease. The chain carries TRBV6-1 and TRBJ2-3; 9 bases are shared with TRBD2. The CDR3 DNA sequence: TGTGCCAGCTGTGTGGCGCGGGGGGGGGCCACAGATACGCAGTATTTT. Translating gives CASCVARGGATDTQYF.